Below are 19 T cell receptor beta chains sequenced from a single sample in a study of shared clonotypes between healthy human individuals. This table comes from immunoSEQ multiplex PCR, and its TCRdb copy is limited to in-frame clones, with some not included. This repertoire shows about 2.1 million clones, 93% found once; its top ten account for around 1.8%. CD45RO negativity and positive selection for CCR7 defined naive CD8 cells, a population that excluded terminally differentiated effector memory CD45RA+ cells. The sample comprised naive CD8+ T cells from PBMCs. These receptor sequences come from a man younger than 30 in good health. Some clones in this sample may be carry-over from other donors' samples.

The V and J genes are TRBV19 and TRBJ2-7, with TRBD1 matching over 9 bases. V gave up 0 bases and J gave up 3 bases; unmatched junction bases: 3. In germline, CDR1 is LNHDA, CDR2 SQIVND (reference sequence). CDR3 length: 15 residues. The chain's CDR3 is CASSIDRGQGYEQYF. In DNA form, the CDR3 reads TGTGCCAGTAGTATAGATAGGGGACAGGGCTACGAGCAGTACTTC. Together with reference TRBV19 and TRBJ2-7, the CDR3 gives the full variable domain: DGGITQSPKYLFRKEGQNVTLSCEQNLNHDAMYWYRQDPGQGLRLIYYSQIVNDFQKGDIAEGYSVSREKKESFPLTVTSAQKNPTAFYLCASSIDRGQGYEQYFGPGTRLTVT.

The chain carries TRBV28 and TRBJ1-1, with D possibly TRBD1 on 5 matching bases. The CDR3 extends over 14 amino acids. Trimming took off 5 bases at V and 1 base at J, with 11 bases between the two ends. The germline CDR1 and CDR2 sequences are MDHEN and SYDVKM. CDR3 loop: CASSPPRENTEAFF. The CDR3 bases are TGTGCCAGCAGTCCCCCCAGGGAGAACACTGAAGCTTTCTTT.

This clone was picked up one time. The chain recombines TRBV11-2 with TRBJ2-2; 9 bases agree with TRBD2. There are 17 residues in the CDR3. The germline CDR1 and CDR2 sequences are SGHAT and FQNNGV. With 5 bases clipped from V and 4 bases from J, the junction kept 11 bases outside the gene matches. This chain's CDR3 is CASSNNLAGSGTGELFF. The CDR3 DNA reads as TGTGCCAGCAGCAATAACCTAGCGGGAAGCGGCACCGGGGAGCTGTTTTTT.

The V and J genes are TRBV19 and TRBJ1-1, with D possibly TRBD1 on 6 matching bases. V was shortened by 3 bases and J by 9 bases, with 8 bases between the two germline ends. The CDR3 loop spans 11 amino acids. Germline V gene sequence: CDR1 LNHDA, CDR2 SQIVND (reference sequence). As DNA, the CDR3 is TGTGCCAGTAGTATCAGGGGACAAGCTTTCTTT. Translation: CASSIRGQAFF.

As regards this clone: Other DNA sequences in this sample translate to the same CDR3. This chain joins TRBV27 and TRBJ2-1; the D gene is possibly TRBD2 (6 bases). V lost 11 bases, J lost 0 bases, and 14 bases lay in between. The CDR3 has 14 residues. Germline CDR1 reads MNHEY; CDR2 reads SMNVEV (reference sequence). This CDR3 is CASRDLSSYNEQFF. CDR3 in DNA: TGTGCCTCAAGGGACTTGAGCTCCTACAATGAGCAGTTCTTC.

V is TRBV27 and J is TRBJ1-1; TRBD1 might be the D (6 bases). The CDR3 has 14 residues. Germline lookup yields CDR1 MNHEY and CDR2 SMNVEV (reference sequence). V shed 4 bases and J shed 4 bases, with 13 bases lying between them. CDR3 region: CASSSRGGFTEAFF. In DNA, the CDR3 is TGTGCCAGCAGTTCAAGGGGGGGCTTCACTGAAGCTTTCTTT.

The CDR3 bases are TGTGCCAGCAGTGGCTGGGACAGGGGTCGTCAAGAGACCCAGTACTTC. Its translation is CASSGWDRGRQETQYF. V usage is TRBV6-1 and J usage is TRBJ2-5; the match to TRBD1 covers 10 bases. The V gene end was trimmed by 4 bases and the J gene end by 2 bases; junction bases not matched to a gene: 7. Germline V gene sequence: CDR1 MNHNS, CDR2 SASEGT. The CDR3 extends over 16 amino acids.

The V and J genes are TRBV25-1 and TRBJ2-4; 7 bases agree with TRBD2. Germline V gene lookup returns CDR1 MGHDK and CDR2 SYGVNS. Losses at the gene ends were 3 bases for V and 3 bases for J; bases not matched to a gene: 5. There are 15 residues in the CDR3. The CDR3 nucleotides are TGTGCCAGCAGTGATTCGGGGGGACTCAAAAACATTCAGTACTTC. As protein: CASSDSGGLKNIQYF.

V is TRBV14 and J is TRBJ2-5; 7 bases line up with TRBD1. Germline loops: CDR1 SGHDN, CDR2 FVKESK. The CDR3 runs to 15 residues. V lost 3 bases and J lost 4; bases outside the gene matches: 8. The CDR3 sequence: CASSQTGWLGETQYF. The CDR3, as DNA: TGTGCCAGCAGCCAGACAGGGTGGTTGGGAGAGACCCAGTACTTC.

This chain links TRBV7-9 with TRBJ2-1; maybe TRBD1 (6 bases). Germline lookup yields CDR1 SEHNR and CDR2 FQNEAQ (reference sequence). V gave up 3 bases and J gave up 8 bases, with 11 bases separating them. The CDR3 spans 13 residues. This chain's CDR3 is CASSFDRSDEQFF. For the CDR3, the DNA is TGTGCCAGCAGCTTCGACAGGAGTGATGAGCAGTTCTTC. The complete variable domain, with remaining parts taken from reference TRBV7-9 and TRBJ2-1, reads DTGVSQNPRHKITKRGQNVTFRCDPISEHNRLYWYRQTLGQGPEFLTYFQNEAQLEKSRLLSDRFSAERPKGSFSTLEIQRTEQGDSAMYLCASSFDRSDEQFFGPGTRLTVL.

The V gene is TRBV28, the J gene TRBJ2-7; D might be TRBD2 (5 bases). There are 14 residues in the CDR3. The ends were cut back, 5 bases at V and 3 bases at J, with 14 bases in the middle. Germline CDR1 reads MDHEN; CDR2 reads SYDVKM. DNA of the CDR3: TGTGCCAGCAGTCCCAATAGCGAGATCTACGAGCAGTACTTC. This sequence encodes CASSPNSEIYEQYF.

The V and J genes are TRBV5-1 and TRBJ2-7; 10 bases line up with TRBD2. Germline-derived CDR1 and CDR2 are SGHRS and YFSETQ. After removal of 4 bases from V and 3 bases from J, the junction contained 7 bases not matched to a gene. The CDR3 sequence is 15 residues long. The CDR3 nucleotides read TGCGCCAGCAGCCGAGTTGGACTAGCGGTCTACGAGCAGTACTTC. It is translated as CASSRVGLAVYEQYF.

The chain employs TRBV4-1 and TRBJ2-2, with D possibly matching TRBD1 (6 bases). This CDR3 has 18 residues. The V gene lost 0 bases and the J gene lost 2 bases, with 16 bases spanning the gap. Germline values: CDR1 MGHRA, CDR2 YSYEKL. In DNA, the CDR3 is TGCGCCAGCAGCCAAGATAAGGGGGTTACACTCAACACCGGGGAGCTGTTTTTT. Translating it yields CASSQDKGVTLNTGELFF.

CDR3 region: CASSPARDEQFF. CDR3 bases: TGTGCCAGTAGCCCTGCTAGGGATGAGCAGTTCTTC. The genes are TRBV19 and TRBJ2-1; D ambiguous. V was cut by 6 bases and J by 8 bases, with 11 bases left in between. CDR1 and CDR2 (germline): LNHDA, SQIVND (reference sequence). The length of the CDR3 is 12 residues.

The gene calls are TRBV5-1 and TRBJ2-2; 16 bases fit TRBD2. The germline V gene has CDR1 SGHRS and CDR2 YFSETQ. Trimming cost V 3 bases and J 3 bases; bases outside gene matches: 5. There are 18 residues in the CDR3. This CDR3 is CASSSGLAGGPYTGELFF. CDR3 nucleotides: TGCGCCAGCAGCTCGGGACTAGCGGGAGGGCCGTACACCGGGGAGCTGTTTTTT.

This clone was observed once. This rearrangement joins TRBV27 to TRBJ2-7; D is perhaps TRBD2 (6 bases). Trimming left V 2 bases short and J 6 bases short, with 20 bases between. Germline lookup yields CDR1 MNHEY and CDR2 SMNVEV (reference sequence). CDR3 length equals 16 residues. Written as DNA, the CDR3 is TGTGCCAGCAGTTTAGGTACGGGCGGGATGGCTCTCGAGCAGTACTTC. Translation: CASSLGTGGMALEQYF.

CDR3 in DNA: TGTGCCAGCAGCTTATCGGCGACAGATACGCAGTATTTT. As protein: CASSLSATDTQYF. The chain carries TRBV13 and TRBJ2-3; D unclear. CDR3 length equals 13 residues. V was clipped by 2 bases and J by 3 bases, with 6 bases between them. Germline CDR1 and CDR2: PRHDT and FYEKMQ (reference sequence).

This rearrangement joins TRBV28 to TRBJ2-5, with D possibly being TRBD1 (6 bases). This CDR3 has 15 residues. Germline values: CDR1 MDHEN, CDR2 SYDVKM. V lost 6 bases and J lost 5, with 19 bases in between. This CDR3 is CASRLVITGYETQYF. The CDR3 DNA follows: TGTGCCAGCAGGCTCGTAATAACAGGGTACGAGACCCAGTACTTC.

This clone was counted a single time. The V call is TRBV7-8, the J call TRBJ1-4; D unresolved. Trimming removed 6 bases from V and 8 bases from J, with 19 bases in between. The CDR3 contains 15 residues. Germline V gene lookup returns CDR1 SGHVS and CDR2 FQNEAQ. The CDR3 loop reads CASSPGGRVREKLFF. Here the CDR3 DNA reads TGTGCCAGCAGTCCCGGTGGAAGGGTCCGGGAAAAACTGTTTTTT.